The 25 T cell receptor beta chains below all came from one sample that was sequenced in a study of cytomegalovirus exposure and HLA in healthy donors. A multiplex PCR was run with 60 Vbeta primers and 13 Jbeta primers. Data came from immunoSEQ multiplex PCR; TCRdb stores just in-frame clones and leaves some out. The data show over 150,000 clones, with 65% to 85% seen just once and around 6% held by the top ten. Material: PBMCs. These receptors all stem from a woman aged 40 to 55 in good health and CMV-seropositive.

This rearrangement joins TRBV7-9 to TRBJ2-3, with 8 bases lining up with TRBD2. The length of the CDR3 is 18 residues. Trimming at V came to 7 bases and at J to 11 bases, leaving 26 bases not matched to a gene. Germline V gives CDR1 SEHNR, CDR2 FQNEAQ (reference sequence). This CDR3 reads CASILIFGLREDFSGQYF. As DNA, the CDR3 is TGTGCCAGCATCCTCATCTTCGGACTGCGGGAGGACTTTAGTGGGCAGTATTTT.

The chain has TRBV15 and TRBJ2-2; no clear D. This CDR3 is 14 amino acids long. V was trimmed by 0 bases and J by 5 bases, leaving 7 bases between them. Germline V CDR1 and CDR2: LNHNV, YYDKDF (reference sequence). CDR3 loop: CATSRDPETGELFF. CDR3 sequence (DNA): TGTGCCACCAGCAGAGATCCAGAAACCGGGGAGCTGTTTTTT.

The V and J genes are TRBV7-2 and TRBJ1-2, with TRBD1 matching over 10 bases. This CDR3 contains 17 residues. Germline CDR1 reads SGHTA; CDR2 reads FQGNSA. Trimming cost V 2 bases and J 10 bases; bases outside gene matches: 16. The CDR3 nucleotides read TGTGCCAGCAGCTTAAGTGGGACAGGGGCTTCCCTCGGACACTACACCTTC. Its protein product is CASSLSGTGASLGHYTF.

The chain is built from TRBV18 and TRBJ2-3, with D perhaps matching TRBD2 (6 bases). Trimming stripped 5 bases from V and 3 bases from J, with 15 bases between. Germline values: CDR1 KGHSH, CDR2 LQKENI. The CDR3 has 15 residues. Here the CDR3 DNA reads TGTGCCAGCTCAACCGGGACTCTACAAACAGATACGCAGTATTTT. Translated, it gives CASSTGTLQTDTQYF.

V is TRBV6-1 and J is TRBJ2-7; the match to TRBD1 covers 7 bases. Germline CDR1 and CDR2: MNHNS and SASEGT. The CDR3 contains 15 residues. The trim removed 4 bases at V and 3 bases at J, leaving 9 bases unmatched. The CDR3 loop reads CASSAKGTESYEQYF. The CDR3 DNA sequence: TGTGCCAGCAGTGCCAAAGGGACAGAGAGCTACGAGCAGTACTTC.

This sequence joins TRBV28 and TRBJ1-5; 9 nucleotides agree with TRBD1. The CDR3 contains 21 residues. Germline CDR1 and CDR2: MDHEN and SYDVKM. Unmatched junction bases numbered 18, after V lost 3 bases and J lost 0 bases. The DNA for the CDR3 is TGTGCCAGCAGTTTCTCCCGCAACAGGGGGCAGATTAAGTATAGCAATCAGCCCCAGCATTTT. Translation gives CASSFSRNRGQIKYSNQPQHF.

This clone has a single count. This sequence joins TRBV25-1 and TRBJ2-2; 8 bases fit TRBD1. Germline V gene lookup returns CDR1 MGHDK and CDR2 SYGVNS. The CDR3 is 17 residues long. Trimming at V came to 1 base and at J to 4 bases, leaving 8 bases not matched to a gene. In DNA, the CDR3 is TGTGCCAGCAGTGAATTCAGGGCGACAGGGGCCACCGGGGAGCTGTTTTTT. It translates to CASSEFRATGATGELFF. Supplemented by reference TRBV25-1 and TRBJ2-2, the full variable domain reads EADIYQTPRYLVIGTGKKITLECSQTMGHDKMYWYQQDPGMELHLIHYSYGVNSTEKGDLSSESTVSRIRTEHFPLTLESARPSHTSQYLCASSEFRATGATGELFFGEGSRLTVL.

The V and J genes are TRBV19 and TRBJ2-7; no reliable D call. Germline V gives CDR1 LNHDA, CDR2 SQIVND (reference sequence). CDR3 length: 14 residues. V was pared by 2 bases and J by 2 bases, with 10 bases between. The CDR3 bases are TGTGCCAGTAGTATAATGGGCAGTACCTACGAGCAGTACTTC. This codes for CASSIMGSTYEQYF.

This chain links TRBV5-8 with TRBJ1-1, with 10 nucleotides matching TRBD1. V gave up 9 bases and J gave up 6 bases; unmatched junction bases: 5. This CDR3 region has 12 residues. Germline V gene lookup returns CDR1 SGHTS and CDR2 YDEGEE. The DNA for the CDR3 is TGTGCCACGGACAGGGGGTTTGCTGAAGCTTTCTTT. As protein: CATDRGFAEAFF.

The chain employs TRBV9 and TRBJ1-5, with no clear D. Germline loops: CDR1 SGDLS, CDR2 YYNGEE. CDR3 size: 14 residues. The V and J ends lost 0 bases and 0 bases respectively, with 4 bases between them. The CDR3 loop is CASSVASSNQPQHF. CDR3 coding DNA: TGTGCCAGCAGCGTAGCCAGTAGCAATCAGCCCCAGCATTTT.

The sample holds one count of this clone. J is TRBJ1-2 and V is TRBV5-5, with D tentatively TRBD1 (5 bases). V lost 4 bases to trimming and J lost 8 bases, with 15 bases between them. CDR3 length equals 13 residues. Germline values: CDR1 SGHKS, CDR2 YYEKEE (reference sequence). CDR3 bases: TGTGCCAGCAGCCATCTGGGGGGAAGCGGCTACACCTTC. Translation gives CASSHLGGSGYTF.

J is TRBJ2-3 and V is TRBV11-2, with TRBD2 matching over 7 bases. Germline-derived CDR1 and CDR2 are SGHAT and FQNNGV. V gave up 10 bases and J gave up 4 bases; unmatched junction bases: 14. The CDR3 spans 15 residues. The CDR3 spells CATSTGGRKADTQYF. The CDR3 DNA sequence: TGTGCCACCTCAACGGGCGGGAGAAAGGCAGATACGCAGTATTTT.

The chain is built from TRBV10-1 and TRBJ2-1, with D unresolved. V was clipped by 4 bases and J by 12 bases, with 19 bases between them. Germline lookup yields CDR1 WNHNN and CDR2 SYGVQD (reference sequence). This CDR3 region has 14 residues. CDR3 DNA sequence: TGCGCCAGCAGTGTCTCGACTCCGGCCCAAGGGCAGTTCTTC. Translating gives CASSVSTPAQGQFF.

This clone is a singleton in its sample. The CDR3 DNA reads as TGTGCCTGGAGTACATCTCGAGAGCAGTACTTC. Translation gives CAWSTSREQYF. V and J are TRBV30 and TRBJ2-7; no reliable D call. With 2 bases removed from V and 7 bases from J, the gap between germline ends came to 9 bases. Germline loops: CDR1 GTSNPN, CDR2 SVGIG (reference sequence). CDR3 length: 11 residues.

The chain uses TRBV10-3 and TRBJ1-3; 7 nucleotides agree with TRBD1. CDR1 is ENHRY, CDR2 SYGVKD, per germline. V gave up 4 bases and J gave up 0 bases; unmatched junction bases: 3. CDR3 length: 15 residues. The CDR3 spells CAISVGQISGNTIYF. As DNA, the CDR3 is TGTGCCATCAGTGTGGGACAGATCTCTGGAAACACCATATATTTT.

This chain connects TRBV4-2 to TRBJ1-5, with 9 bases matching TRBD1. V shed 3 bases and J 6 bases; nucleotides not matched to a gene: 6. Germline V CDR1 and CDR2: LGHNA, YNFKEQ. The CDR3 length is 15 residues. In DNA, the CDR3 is TGTGCCAGCAGCCAGGGGGACAGGGAGCGTCAGCCCCAGCATTTT. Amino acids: CASSQGDRERQPQHF.

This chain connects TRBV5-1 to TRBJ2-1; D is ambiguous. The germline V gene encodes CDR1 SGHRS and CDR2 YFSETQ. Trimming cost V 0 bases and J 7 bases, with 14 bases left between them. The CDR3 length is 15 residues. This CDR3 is CASSLVMAQSNEQFF. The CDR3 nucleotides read TGCGCCAGCAGCTTGGTCATGGCACAGTCTAATGAGCAGTTCTTC.

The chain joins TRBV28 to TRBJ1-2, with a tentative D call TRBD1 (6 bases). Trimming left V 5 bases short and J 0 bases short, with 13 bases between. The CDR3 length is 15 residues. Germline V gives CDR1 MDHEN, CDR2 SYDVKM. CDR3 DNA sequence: TGTGCCAGCAGTCGTCCGGGACAAGCTAACTATGGCTACACCTTC. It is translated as CASSRPGQANYGYTF.

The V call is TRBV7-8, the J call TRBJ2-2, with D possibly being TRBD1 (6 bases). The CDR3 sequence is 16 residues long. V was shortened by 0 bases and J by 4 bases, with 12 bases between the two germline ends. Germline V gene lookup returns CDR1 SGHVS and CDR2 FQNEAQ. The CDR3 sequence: CASSLASRGGTGELFF. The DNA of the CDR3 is TGTGCCAGCAGCTTAGCCTCTAGAGGGGGCACCGGGGAGCTGTTTTTT.

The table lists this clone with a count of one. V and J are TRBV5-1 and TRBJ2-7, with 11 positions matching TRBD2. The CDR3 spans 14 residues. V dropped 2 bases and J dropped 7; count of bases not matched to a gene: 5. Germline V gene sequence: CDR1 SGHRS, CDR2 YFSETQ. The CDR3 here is CASSLLAGAGEQYF. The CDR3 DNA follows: TGCGCCAGCAGCTTACTAGCGGGGGCGGGAGAGCAGTACTTC.

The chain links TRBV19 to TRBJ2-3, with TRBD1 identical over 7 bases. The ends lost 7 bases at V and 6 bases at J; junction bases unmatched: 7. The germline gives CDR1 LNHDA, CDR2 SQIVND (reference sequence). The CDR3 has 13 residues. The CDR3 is CASKNRGMDTQYF. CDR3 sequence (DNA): TGTGCCAGTAAAAACAGGGGTATGGATACGCAGTATTTT. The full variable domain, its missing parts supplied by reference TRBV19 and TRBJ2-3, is DGGITQSPKYLFRKEGQNVTLSCEQNLNHDAMYWYRQDPGQGLRLIYYSQIVNDFQKGDIAEGYSVSREKKESFPLTVTSAQKNPTAFYLCASKNRGMDTQYFGPGTRLTVL.

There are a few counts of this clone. CDR3 nucleotide sequence: TGTGCCAGCAGCCGTAACACTGAAGCTTTCTTT. Protein: CASSRNTEAFF. V and J are TRBV7-9 and TRBJ1-1; no reliable D call. V shed 5 bases and J shed 2 bases, with 3 bases lying between them. The length of the CDR3 is 11 residues. Germline CDR1 is SEHNR and CDR2 is FQNEAQ (reference sequence).

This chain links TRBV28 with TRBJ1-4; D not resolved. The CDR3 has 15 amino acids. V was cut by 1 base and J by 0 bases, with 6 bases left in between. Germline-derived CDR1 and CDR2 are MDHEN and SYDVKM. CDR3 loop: CASSLFYATNEKLFF. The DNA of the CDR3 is TGTGCCAGCAGTTTATTTTATGCAACTAATGAAAAACTGTTTTTT.

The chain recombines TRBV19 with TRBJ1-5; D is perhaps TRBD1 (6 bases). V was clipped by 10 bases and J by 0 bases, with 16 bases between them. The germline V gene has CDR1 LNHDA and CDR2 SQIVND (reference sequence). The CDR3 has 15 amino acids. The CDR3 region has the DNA TGTGCCACTCGAACCAGGACAGTTAGCAATCAGCCCCAGCATTTT. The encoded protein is CATRTRTVSNQPQHF. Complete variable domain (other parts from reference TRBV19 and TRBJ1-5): DGGITQSPKYLFRKEGQNVTLSCEQNLNHDAMYWYRQDPGQGLRLIYYSQIVNDFQKGDIAEGYSVSREKKESFPLTVTSAQKNPTAFYLCATRTRTVSNQPQHFGDGTRLSIL.

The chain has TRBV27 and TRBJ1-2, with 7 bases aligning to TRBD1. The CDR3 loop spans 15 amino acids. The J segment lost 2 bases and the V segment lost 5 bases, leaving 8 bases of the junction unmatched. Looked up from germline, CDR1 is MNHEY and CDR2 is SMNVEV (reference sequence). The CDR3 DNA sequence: TGTGCCAGCAGTATTTACTCGACAGGGAACTATGGCTACACCTTC. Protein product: CASSIYSTGNYGYTF.